Listed below are T cell receptor beta chains from one sample, sequenced in a study of cytomegalovirus exposure and HLA in healthy donors. The table came from immunoSEQ multiplex PCR; TCRdb's copy has only in-frame clones and leaves some out. The profile covers 150,000 to 200,000 clones, with around 65% appearing a single time and 2.8% taken by the ten largest. The sample was PBMCs. Every receptor here comes from a woman between 40 and 50 years old in good health and CMV-seropositive. Each CDR3 is given with its conserved first and last residue. A D gene is named only where the DNA matches it firmly. Not all rows give a size; the values are once, few, many and, for expanded clones, a class.

d_call: TRBD2; clone_size: -; v_call: TRBV7-2; j_call: TRBJ2-1; cdr3_nt: TGTGCCAGCAGCTTTGGACTAGCGGGGGACTTTGAGCAGTTCTTC; cdr3_aa: CASSFGLAGDFEQFF
d_call: TRBD1; clone_size: -; v_call: TRBV6-1; j_call: TRBJ1-2; cdr3_nt: TGTGCCAGCAGTGAAGGACAGGGTAACTATGGCTACACCTTC; cdr3_aa: CASSEGQGNYGYTF
d_call: -; clone_size: -; v_call: TRBV19; j_call: TRBJ1-4; cdr3_nt: TGTGCCAGTAGAGACTCAGCAACTAATGAAAAACTGTTTTTT; cdr3_aa: CASRDSATNEKLFF
d_call: -; clone_size: -; v_call: TRBV4-3; j_call: TRBJ1-2; cdr3_nt: TGCGCCAGCAGCCAGGGAAGTTGGGGGGGCGGTGGTGGCTACACCTTC; cdr3_aa: CASSQGSWGGGGGYTF
d_call: -; clone_size: -; v_call: TRBV18; j_call: TRBJ1-3; cdr3_nt: TGTGCCAGCTCGGCGGGCTCTGGAAACACCATATATTTT; cdr3_aa: CASSAGSGNTIYF
d_call: TRBD1; clone_size: -; v_call: TRBV4-3; j_call: TRBJ2-7; cdr3_nt: TGCGCCAGCAGCCAAGGAGTAACAGGGGATTACGAGCAGTACTTC; cdr3_aa: CASSQGVTGDYEQYF
d_call: TRBD1; clone_size: few; v_call: TRBV5-4; j_call: TRBJ1-4; cdr3_nt: TGTGCCAGCAGCTTAGGACAGGGTAGGGTCCCTAATGAAAAACTGTTTTTT; cdr3_aa: CASSLGQGRVPNEKLFF
d_call: TRBD1; clone_size: once; v_call: TRBV19; j_call: TRBJ2-7; cdr3_nt: TGTGCCAGTAGCAATGACAGGGGGGCAGGCTCCTACGAGCAGTACTTC; cdr3_aa: CASSNDRGAGSYEQYF
d_call: TRBD2; clone_size: -; v_call: TRBV28; j_call: TRBJ2-3; cdr3_nt: TGTGCCATCCGAAGGCGGGGGAGCACAGATACGCAGTATTTT; cdr3_aa: CAIRRRGSTDTQYF
d_call: -; clone_size: -; v_call: TRBV9; j_call: TRBJ2-1; cdr3_nt: TGTGCCAGCAGCAACGGGGGGCGCGGTTTCTACAATGAGCAGTTCTTC; cdr3_aa: CASSNGGRGFYNEQFF
d_call: TRBD1; clone_size: -; v_call: TRBV9; j_call: TRBJ1-1; cdr3_nt: TGTGCCAGCAGCGCGGGACAGCTGCAAGAGGGTGAAGCTTTCTTT; cdr3_aa: CASSAGQLQEGEAFF
d_call: -; clone_size: -; v_call: TRBV5-1; j_call: TRBJ2-1; cdr3_nt: TGCGCCAGCAGCTTGACCTGGGCCCCGTACAATGAGCAGTTCTTC; cdr3_aa: CASSLTWAPYNEQFF
d_call: TRBD1; clone_size: few; v_call: TRBV4-2; j_call: TRBJ2-2; cdr3_nt: TGTGCCAGCAGCCAAGATCTGGACAGGGTGATTTCCGGGGAGCTGTTTTTT; cdr3_aa: CASSQDLDRVISGELFF
d_call: TRBD1; clone_size: -; v_call: TRBV7-2; j_call: TRBJ1-1; cdr3_nt: TGTGCCAGCAGCGCACAGGGGGCGCGTCTCACTGAAGCTTTCTTT; cdr3_aa: CASSAQGARLTEAFF
d_call: -; clone_size: -; v_call: TRBV11-3; j_call: TRBJ1-1; cdr3_nt: TGTGCCAGCAGCTCTCATAATAAGGGGGTGAACACTGAAGCTTTCTTT; cdr3_aa: CASSSHNKGVNTEAFF
d_call: -; clone_size: -; v_call: TRBV19; j_call: TRBJ1-4; cdr3_nt: TGTGCCAGTAGTCAGTATACCAAAGAAAAACTGTTTTTT; cdr3_aa: CASSQYTKEKLFF
d_call: TRBD1; clone_size: -; v_call: TRBV15; j_call: TRBJ1-2; cdr3_nt: TGTGCCACCAGCAACCAGATACAGGGGAATTATGGCTACCCCTTC; cdr3_aa: CATSNQIQGNYGYPF
d_call: -; clone_size: few; v_call: TRBV10-3; j_call: TRBJ1-1; cdr3_nt: TGTGCCATCAGTGAGTCGAACGGGGGGCCCACTGAAGCTTTCTTT; cdr3_aa: CAISESNGGPTEAFF
d_call: -; clone_size: -; v_call: TRBV11-2; j_call: TRBJ2-7; cdr3_nt: TGTGCCAGCAGCTTAGCACGCGTCGGTGGCTACGAGCAGTACTTC; cdr3_aa: CASSLARVGGYEQYF
d_call: -; clone_size: -; v_call: TRBV5-1; j_call: TRBJ1-5; cdr3_nt: TGCGCCAGCAGCCGAACGGGAGGGGGCAATCAGCCCCAGCATTTT; cdr3_aa: CASSRTGGGNQPQHF
d_call: TRBD1; clone_size: -; v_call: TRBV27; j_call: TRBJ2-3; cdr3_nt: TGTGCCAGCAGCCCGGACAGGGTAGGCGCAGATACGCAGTATTTT; cdr3_aa: CASSPDRVGADTQYF
d_call: -; clone_size: -; v_call: TRBV27; j_call: TRBJ2-1; cdr3_nt: TGTGCCAGCAGTTTTGAGGGCCCGTCTTACAATGAGCAGTTCTTC; cdr3_aa: CASSFEGPSYNEQFF
d_call: -; clone_size: -; v_call: TRBV10-3; j_call: TRBJ1-2; cdr3_nt: TGTGCCATCAGAACGGGACTTTCAAGCTATGGCTACCCCTTC; cdr3_aa: CAIRTGLSSYGYPF
d_call: TRBD2; clone_size: few; v_call: TRBV19; j_call: TRBJ2-2; cdr3_nt: TGTGCCAGTACCTCCCGGGGGGAAACCGGGGAGCTGTTTTTT; cdr3_aa: CASTSRGETGELFF
d_call: TRBD2; clone_size: -; v_call: TRBV28; j_call: TRBJ2-3; cdr3_nt: TGTGCCAGCAGTACAAAACCGGGACTAGCGGGATTCACAGATACGCAGTATTTT; cdr3_aa: CASSTKPGLAGFTDTQYF
d_call: -; clone_size: -; v_call: TRBV6-5; j_call: TRBJ2-5; cdr3_nt: TGTGCCAGCAGTTCCCCCGGCAGGGGTTTGGAGACCCAGTACTTC; cdr3_aa: CASSSPGRGLETQYF
d_call: TRBD2; clone_size: few; v_call: TRBV19; j_call: TRBJ2-7; cdr3_nt: TGCCCAGGGAGGGGAGGTCGGAGCTACGAGCAGTACTTC; cdr3_aa: CPGRGGRSYEQYF
d_call: TRBD1; clone_size: -; v_call: TRBV2; j_call: TRBJ2-7; cdr3_nt: TGTGCCAGCAGCGCGGGACAGGTGGCATCTTACGAGCAGTACTTC; cdr3_aa: CASSAGQVASYEQYF
d_call: -; clone_size: -; v_call: TRBV27; j_call: TRBJ2-7; cdr3_nt: TGTGCCAGCAGTTTGGGCTTCCAGCAGTACTTC; cdr3_aa: CASSLGFQQYF
d_call: TRBD2; clone_size: few; v_call: TRBV28; j_call: TRBJ2-1; cdr3_nt: TGTGCCAGCAGTAGTACTAGCGGGAGGGCCTATGAGCAGTTCTTC; cdr3_aa: CASSSTSGRAYEQFF
d_call: TRBD1; clone_size: -; v_call: TRBV5-1; j_call: TRBJ1-2; cdr3_nt: TGCGCCAGCAGCTTGGCTTCAGGGGGCCAGATCGGCTACACCTTC; cdr3_aa: CASSLASGGQIGYTF
d_call: -; clone_size: -; v_call: TRBV5-6; j_call: TRBJ1-2; cdr3_nt: TGTGCCAGCAGCTTGATCGACAGGTCTTACACCTTC; cdr3_aa: CASSLIDRSYTF
d_call: TRBD1; clone_size: -; v_call: TRBV14; j_call: TRBJ2-7; cdr3_nt: TGTGCCAGCAGCCATCCCTCCGGGACAGTGCATATAGATAGCTCCTACGAGCAGTACTTC; cdr3_aa: CASSHPSGTVHIDSSYEQYF
d_call: -; clone_size: -; v_call: TRBV4-3; j_call: TRBJ2-7; cdr3_nt: TGCGCCAGCAGCCAAGGGGCAGGGGGGTATTTCTACGAGCAGTACTTC; cdr3_aa: CASSQGAGGYFYEQYF
d_call: TRBD2; clone_size: -; v_call: TRBV5-1; j_call: TRBJ2-7; cdr3_nt: TGCGCCAGTTCAACTAGCGGCTCCTACGAGCAGTACTTC; cdr3_aa: CASSTSGSYEQYF
d_call: TRBD1; clone_size: -; v_call: TRBV5-4; j_call: TRBJ1-2; cdr3_nt: TGTGCCAGCACGAGGGACAGGGGGGACTATGGCTACCCCTTC; cdr3_aa: CASTRDRGDYGYPF
d_call: -; clone_size: -; v_call: TRBV29-1; j_call: TRBJ1-1; cdr3_nt: TGCAGCGTTTTCCCGAACCGACTGGCAGAGAACACTGAAGCTTTCTTT; cdr3_aa: CSVFPNRLAENTEAFF
d_call: -; clone_size: few; v_call: TRBV5-1; j_call: TRBJ1-1; cdr3_nt: TGCGCCAGCAGCTTGGAACGTGGTCGCCAGGGAGGCACTGAAGCTTTCTTT; cdr3_aa: CASSLERGRQGGTEAFF
d_call: -; clone_size: -; v_call: TRBV6-5; j_call: TRBJ2-1; cdr3_nt: TGTGCCAGCAGTTACGTATGGGAGCCCTACAATGAGCAGTTCTTC; cdr3_aa: CASSYVWEPYNEQFF
d_call: -; clone_size: -; v_call: TRBV2; j_call: TRBJ2-7; cdr3_nt: TGTGCCAGCACCCCAGGCCGAATTTTGGGGGCGCACTACGAGCAGTACTTC; cdr3_aa: CASTPGRILGAHYEQYF